The rows below give T cell receptor beta chains drawn from one sample of a study of T-cell memory formation after mild COVID-19. In TCRdb, the 5' RACE reads were re-called with MiXCR into one record per CDR3 protein. The table lists about 610,000 distinct CDR3 sequences, roughly 17% of them singletons. Material for sequencing was PBMCs or a T cell subset sorted from them (not recorded which). The receptors originated from an adult woman who had mild COVID-19 (a few samples of this study predate the infection). Cell type and time point are not known. Each CDR3 is given with its conserved first and last residue. Each record gives: V gene, J gene, D gene, clone size, CDR3 protein, CDR3 DNA. The D gene is left open where the match is weak. A clone size is listed for some rows: how often the clone was seen (once, few, many), or a class if it is expanded.

>TRBV7-9|TRBJ2-7|NA|few
CASSPHGYEQYF
TGTGCCAGCAGCCCTCATGGCTACGAGCAGTACTTC
>TRBV29-1|TRBJ1-1|NA|NA
CSVDDGRLTNTEAFF
TGCAGCGTTGATGACGGACGGCTGACGAACACTGAAGCTTTCTTT
>TRBV20-1|TRBJ2-7|TRBD2|few
CSARGLAGGKTYEQYF
TGCAGTGCTAGAGGACTAGCGGGGGGAAAAACCTACGAGCAGTACTTC
>TRBV27|TRBJ2-7|NA|NA
CASSSLIEGSVYEQYF
TGTGCCAGCAGTTCCTTAATAGAGGGGAGCGTTTACGAGCAGTACTTC
>TRBV5-1|TRBJ2-7|NA|NA
CASSLVVGVSLEQYF
TGCGCCAGCAGCTTGGTAGTAGGGGTATCGTTGGAGCAGTACTTC
>TRBV11-2|TRBJ2-5|NA|few
CASSFGVIETQYF
TGTGCCAGCAGCTTCGGGGTGATTGAGACCCAGTACTTC
>TRBV18|TRBJ2-1|NA|NA
CASSQGFTNKEQFF
TGTGCCAGCTCACAGGGCTTTACGAACAAAGAGCAGTTCTTC
>TRBV12-5|TRBJ2-1|TRBD2|NA
CASGLVPSGSDNEQFF
TGTGCTAGTGGTTTGGTTCCGAGCGGGAGTGACAATGAGCAGTTCTTC
>TRBV7-9|TRBJ2-1|TRBD2|NA
CASSSAQLAGVHEQFF
TGTGCCAGCAGCTCAGCCCAGCTAGCGGGGGTGCATGAGCAGTTCTTC
>TRBV12-3/TRBV12-4|TRBJ2-7|TRBD1|few
CASSLWDRVGDEQYF
TGTGCCAGCAGTCTATGGGACAGGGTGGGGGACGAGCAGTACTTC
>TRBV7-8|TRBJ2-5|TRBD2|few
CASSRSGLAGVETQYF
TGTGCCAGCAGCCGCTCGGGACTAGCGGGAGTGGAGACCCAGTACTTC
>TRBV29-1|TRBJ2-1|TRBD1|NA
CSVEGSPGDRDNEQFF
TGCAGCGTTGAAGGCAGCCCTGGGGACAGGGACAATGAGCAGTTCTTC
>TRBV6-2/TRBV6-3|TRBJ2-7|NA|NA
CASNNPSVGRAHEQYF
TGTGCCAGCAACAACCCTAGCGTCGGGAGAGCCCACGAGCAGTACTTC
>TRBV12-3/TRBV12-4|TRBJ1-1|NA|few
CASSSEGGYGTEAFF
TGTGCCAGCAGTTCGGAGGGGGGGTATGGGACTGAAGCTTTCTTT
>TRBV10-3|TRBJ2-6|TRBD1|NA
CAIRSGTGTTGSGANVLTF
TGTGCCATCAGATCCGGGACAGGGACTACGGGGAGCGGGGCCAACGTCCTGACTTTC
>TRBV5-6|TRBJ2-3|TRBD1|NA
CASSLAGQGLTDTQYF
TGTGCCAGCAGCTTGGCGGGACAGGGGCTCACAGATACGCAGTATTTT
>TRBV30|TRBJ2-1|NA|few
CAWKSPVLALNEQFF
TGTGCCTGGAAAAGCCCCGTGCTAGCACTCAATGAGCAGTTCTTC
>TRBV7-8|TRBJ2-7|NA|few
CASSFGDRGSYEQYF
TGTGCCAGCAGCTTTGGGGACCGAGGGTCCTACGAGCAGTACTTC
>TRBV20-1|TRBJ1-2|NA|few
CSARELRHGYTF
TGCAGTGCTAGGGAACTTCGGCATGGCTACACCTTC
>TRBV19|TRBJ1-5|NA|few
CASSIAPGREPQHF
TGTGCCAGTAGTATAGCGCCAGGGAGGGAGCCCCAGCATTTT
>TRBV12-3/TRBV12-4|TRBJ2-7|NA|NA
CASSLPGALLSYEQYF
TGTGCCAGCAGCCTACCGGGGGCACTCCTCTCCTACGAGCAGTACTTC
>TRBV5-5|TRBJ2-3|NA|once
CASSLRRLGSTDTQYF
TGTGCCAGCAGCTTGAGGAGACTAGGTTCGACAGATACGCAGTATTTT
>TRBV29-1|TRBJ2-5|TRBD1|few
CSVEDFQGAYETQYF
TGCAGCGTTGAAGATTTCCAGGGGGCTTATGAGACCCAGTACTTC
>TRBV7-9|TRBJ1-3|NA|many
CASSEKRRVSGNTIYF
TGTGCCAGCAGCGAAAAAAGACGGGTCTCTGGAAACACCATATATTTT
>TRBV27|TRBJ1-1|TRBD1|NA
CASSTQGVGTEAFF
TGTGCCAGCAGTACACAGGGGGTCGGCACTGAAGCTTTCTTT
>TRBV18|TRBJ1-1|NA|NA
CASSPMGGRADTEAFF
TGTGCCAGCTCACCTATGGGGGGGAGGGCCGACACTGAAGCTTTCTTT
>TRBV7-9|TRBJ1-1|NA|few
CASSLAEAEAFF
TGTGCCAGCAGCTTAGCGGAGGCTGAAGCTTTCTTT
>TRBV19|TRBJ2-7|TRBD2|NA
CASSTSASGSRYEQYF
TGTGCCAGTAGTACCTCCGCTAGCGGGAGTAGGTACGAGCAGTACTTC
>TRBV12-3/TRBV12-4|TRBJ1-5|NA|NA
CASNSAGGGNQPQHF
TGTGCCAGCAACTCCGCGGGGGGGGGTAATCAGCCCCAGCATTTT
>TRBV20-1|TRBJ2-7|TRBD2|few
CSATPGGLAGGSYEQYF
TGCAGTGCTACCCCCGGGGGACTAGCGGGAGGGTCCTACGAGCAGTACTTC
>TRBV6-6|TRBJ2-7|NA|NA
CASSYSRGTYEQYF
TGTGCCAGCAGTTACTCGAGGGGGACCTACGAGCAGTACTTC
>TRBV7-8|TRBJ2-5|TRBD1|many
CASSSKQGAFLETQYF
TGTGCCAGCAGCTCTAAACAGGGGGCTTTTTTAGAGACCCAGTACTTC
>TRBV24-1|TRBJ2-5|NA|few
CATSEGVETQYF
TGTGCCACCAGTGAAGGCGTGGAGACCCAGTACTTC
>TRBV5-5|TRBJ1-5|NA|many
CASSYRDGNQPQHF
TGTGCCAGCAGCTACCGGGACGGAAATCAGCCCCAGCATTTT
>TRBV12-3/TRBV12-4|TRBJ1-1|NA|many
CASSPSNTEAFF
TGTGCCAGCAGTCCCAGTAACACTGAAGCTTTCTTT
>TRBV6-5|TRBJ2-3|NA|few
CASSYEGPSDTQYF
TGTGCCAGCAGTTACGAAGGGCCCTCAGATACGCAGTATTTT
>TRBV12-3/TRBV12-4|TRBJ1-1|NA|few
CASSVNRRNTEAFF
TGTGCCAGCAGTGTTAACAGGAGGAACACTGAAGCTTTCTTT
>TRBV29-1|TRBJ2-2|NA|NA
CSVEGFRSGELFF
TGCAGCGTTGAGGGCTTCCGGAGTGGGGAGCTGTTTTTT
>TRBV10-2|TRBJ2-1|TRBD2|few
CASIPEGGLAGDNEQFF
TGCGCCAGCATCCCCGAGGGGGGACTAGCGGGAGACAATGAGCAGTTCTTC
>TRBV2|TRBJ2-1|NA|few
CASSEWVEKRANNEQFF
TGTGCCAGCAGTGAATGGGTAGAGAAGAGGGCTAACAATGAGCAGTTCTTC